Reported below is one T cell receptor beta chain. The source of the sample is a study of T cells after yellow fever vaccination. TCRdb used MiXCR to reprocess the 5' RACE reads, holding one entry per CDR3 protein. The table lists about 230,000 distinct CDR3 sequences, approximately 6.7% of them singletons. Trimming took 4 bases from V and 0 from J, leaving 8 bases between them. CDR1 and CDR2 (germline): SGHTA, FQGTGA. The CDR3 is 14 residues long. The chain combines TRBV7-3 with TRBJ2-3, with no clear D. This sequence originates from a man in his thirties or forties who received the YFV17D yellow fever vaccine. The sample here was CD4+ T cells sorted from PBMCs, taken on the day of the yellow fever booster vaccination. The CDR3 is CASSSRSSTDTQYF. Here the CDR3 DNA reads TGTGCCAGCAGCTCCCGGTCTAGCACAGATACGCAGTATTTT.